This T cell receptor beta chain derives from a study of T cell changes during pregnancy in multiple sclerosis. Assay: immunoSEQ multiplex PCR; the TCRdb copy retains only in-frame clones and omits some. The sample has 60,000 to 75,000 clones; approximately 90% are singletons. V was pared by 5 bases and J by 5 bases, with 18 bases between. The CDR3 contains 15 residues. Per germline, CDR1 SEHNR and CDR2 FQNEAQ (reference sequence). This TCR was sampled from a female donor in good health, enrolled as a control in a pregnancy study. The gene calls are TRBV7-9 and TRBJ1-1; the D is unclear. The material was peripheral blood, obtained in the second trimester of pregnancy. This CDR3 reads CASSLDEGRRTEAFF. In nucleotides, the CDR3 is TGTGCCAGCAGCCTTGATGAAGGTAGGAGGACTGAAGCTTTCTTT.